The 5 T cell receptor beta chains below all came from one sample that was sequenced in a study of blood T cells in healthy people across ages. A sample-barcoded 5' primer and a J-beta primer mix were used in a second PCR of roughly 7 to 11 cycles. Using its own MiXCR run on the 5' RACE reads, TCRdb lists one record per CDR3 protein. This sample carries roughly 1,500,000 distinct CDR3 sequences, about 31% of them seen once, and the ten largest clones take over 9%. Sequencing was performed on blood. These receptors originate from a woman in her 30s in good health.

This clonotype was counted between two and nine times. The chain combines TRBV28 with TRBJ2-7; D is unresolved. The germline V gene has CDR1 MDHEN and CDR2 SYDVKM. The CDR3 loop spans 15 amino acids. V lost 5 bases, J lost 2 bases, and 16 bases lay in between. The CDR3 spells CASSPPTLGAYEQYF. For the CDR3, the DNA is TGTGCCAGCAGTCCTCCGACCCTCGGCGCCTACGAGCAGTACTTC. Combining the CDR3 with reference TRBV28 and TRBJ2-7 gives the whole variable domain DVKVTQSSRYLVKRTGEKVFLECVQDMDHENMFWYRQDPGLGLRLIYFSYDVKMKEKGDIPEGYSVSREKKERFSLILESASTNQTSMYLCASSPPTLGAYEQYFGPGTRLTVT.

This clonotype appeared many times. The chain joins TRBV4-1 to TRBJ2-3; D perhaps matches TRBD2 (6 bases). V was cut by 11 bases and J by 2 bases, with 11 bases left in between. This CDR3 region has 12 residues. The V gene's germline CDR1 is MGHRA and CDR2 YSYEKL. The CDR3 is CASGDDTDTQYF. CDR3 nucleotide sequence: TGCGCCTCGGGGGACGACACAGATACGCAGTATTTT.

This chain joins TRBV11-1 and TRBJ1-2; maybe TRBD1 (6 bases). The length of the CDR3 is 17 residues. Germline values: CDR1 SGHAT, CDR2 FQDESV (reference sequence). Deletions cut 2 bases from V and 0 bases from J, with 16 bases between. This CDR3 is CASSLPRWTAANYGYTF. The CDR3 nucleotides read TGTGCCAGCAGCTTACCACGGTGGACAGCAGCTAACTATGGCTACACCTTC.

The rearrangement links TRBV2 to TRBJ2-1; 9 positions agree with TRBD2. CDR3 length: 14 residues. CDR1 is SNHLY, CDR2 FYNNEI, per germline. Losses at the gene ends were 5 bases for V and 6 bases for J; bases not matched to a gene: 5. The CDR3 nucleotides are TGTGCCAGCAGTAGCGGGGGGAGTAGCAATGAGCAGTTCTTC. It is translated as CASSSGGSSNEQFF.

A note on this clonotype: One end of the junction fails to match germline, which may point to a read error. CDR3 DNA: TGTGCCTGCAGCCGGGGGGAGACCCAGTACTTC. It translates to CACSRGETQYF. The V gene is TRBV3-1, the J gene TRBJ2-5; a weak D match, TRBD2 (6 bases). The CDR3 is made up of 11 amino acids. CDR1 and CDR2 (germline): LGHDT, YNNKEL (reference sequence).